This T cell receptor (beta chain) was sequenced in a study of T cells in Graves' hyperthyroidism and ophthalmopathy. Deletions cut 4 bases from V and 0 bases from J, with 14 bases between. The CDR3 is made up of 16 amino acids. CDR1 is SGHDT and CDR2 is YYEEEE in the germline V gene. This clonotype was counted between two and nine times. Its specificity is not known. TCR beta CDR3 sequences were amplified from RNA transcripts. With the HTBI primer set, the TCR CDR3 went through a first round of RT-PCR. MiXCR was run by TCRdb on the multiplex PCR reads, yielding one entry per CDR3 protein. Here the sample spans 650,000 to 750,000 distinct CDR3 sequences, 14% being singletons. Findings of the study overall: In the blood, most expanded thyroid clonotypes above 0.001 appeared as well. Ophthalmopathy was distinguished from stable hyperthyroidism by 13 V-J signatures.

Diagnoses were made from clinical symptoms, serum measures (thyroxine and TRAb), thyroid ultrasound and orbital computed tomography. About 10 ml fresh peripheral blood yielded the PBMCs. The chain has TRBV5-6 and TRBJ2-1; TRBD1 might be the D (6 bases). Material for sequencing was blood. This TCR came from a woman between 18 and 29 years old with Graves' hyperthyroidism. CDR3 in amino acids: CASSPDSGFSYNEQFF. CDR3 bases: TGTGCCAGCAGCCCGGACAGTGGGTTCTCCTACAATGAGCAGTTCTTC.